This entry concerns a single T cell receptor beta chain. This sample stems from a study of blood T cell repertoires in COVID-19. On the study more broadly: Samples of COVID-19 (acute and convalescent) were obtained from the United States, Italy and Spain. T cells, B-cell-depleted T cells, or PBMCs provided the cDNA or gDNA that served as material.

The CDR3 runs to 15 residues. Germline V CDR1 and CDR2: SNHLY, FYNNEI. Germline trimming cut 6 bases from V and 1 base from J; bases unmatched to any gene: 7. Original methodology: Using reference gene primer amplification, nucleated cell counts were estimated. Profiling relied on immunoSEQ multiplex PCR, and the TCRdb table lists in-frame clones only, not all of them. The V and J calls and the clone size are those of that table, but D and trimming were determined from the DNA. The sample holds about 190,000 clones, roughly nine tenths seen once. The V call is TRBV2, the J call TRBJ2-3; 7 nucleotides align to TRBD1. Material for sequencing was peripheral blood. This clonotype was obtained from a man aged 25 to 40 with acute or convalescent COVID-19. The CDR3 is CASRKSGGGTDTQYF. CDR3 DNA: TGTGCCAGCAGAAAGTCAGGGGGTGGCACAGATACGCAGTATTTT.